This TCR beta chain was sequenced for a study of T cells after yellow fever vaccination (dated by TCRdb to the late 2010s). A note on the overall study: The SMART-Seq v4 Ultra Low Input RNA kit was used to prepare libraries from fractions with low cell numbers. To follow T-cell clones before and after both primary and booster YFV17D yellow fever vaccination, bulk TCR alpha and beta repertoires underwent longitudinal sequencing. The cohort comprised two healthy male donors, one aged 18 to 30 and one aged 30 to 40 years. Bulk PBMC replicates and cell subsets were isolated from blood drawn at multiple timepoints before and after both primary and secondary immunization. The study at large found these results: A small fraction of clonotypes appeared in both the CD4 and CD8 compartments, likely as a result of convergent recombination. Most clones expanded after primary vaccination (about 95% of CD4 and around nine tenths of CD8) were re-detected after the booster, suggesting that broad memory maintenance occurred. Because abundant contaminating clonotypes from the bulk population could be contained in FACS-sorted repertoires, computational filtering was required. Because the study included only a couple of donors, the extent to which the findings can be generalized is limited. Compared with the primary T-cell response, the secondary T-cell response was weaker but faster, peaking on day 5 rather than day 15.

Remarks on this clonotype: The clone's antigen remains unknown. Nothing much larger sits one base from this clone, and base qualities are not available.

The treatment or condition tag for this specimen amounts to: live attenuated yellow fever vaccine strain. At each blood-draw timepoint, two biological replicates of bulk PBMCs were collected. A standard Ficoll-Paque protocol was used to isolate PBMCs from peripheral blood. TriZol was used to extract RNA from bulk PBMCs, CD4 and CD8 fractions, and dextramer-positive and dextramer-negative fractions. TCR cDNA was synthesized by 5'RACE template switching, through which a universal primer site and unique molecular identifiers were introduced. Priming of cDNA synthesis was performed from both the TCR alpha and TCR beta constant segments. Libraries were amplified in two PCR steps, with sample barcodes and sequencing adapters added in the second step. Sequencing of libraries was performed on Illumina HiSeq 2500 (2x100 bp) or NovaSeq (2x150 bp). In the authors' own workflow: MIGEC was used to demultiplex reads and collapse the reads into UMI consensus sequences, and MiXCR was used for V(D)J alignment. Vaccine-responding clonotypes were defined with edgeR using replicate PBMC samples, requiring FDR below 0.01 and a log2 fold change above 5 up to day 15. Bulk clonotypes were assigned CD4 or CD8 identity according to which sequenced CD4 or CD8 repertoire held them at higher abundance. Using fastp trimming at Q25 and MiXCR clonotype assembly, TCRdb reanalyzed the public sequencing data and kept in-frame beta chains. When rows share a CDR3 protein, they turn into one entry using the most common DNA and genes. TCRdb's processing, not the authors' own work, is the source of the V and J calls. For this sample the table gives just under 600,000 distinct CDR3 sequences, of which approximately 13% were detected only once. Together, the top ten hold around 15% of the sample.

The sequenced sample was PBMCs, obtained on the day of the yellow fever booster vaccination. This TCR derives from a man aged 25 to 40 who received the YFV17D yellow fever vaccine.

The CDR3 reads as follows: CASSLDRPAGDLEQFF. In nucleotides, the sequence is TGTGCCAGCAGCTTAGATCGACCTGCAGGGGATCTTGAGCAGTTCTTC. The sequence is built from TRBV11-2 and TRBJ2-1, with a tentative D gene TRBD1 over 6 matching bases. The germline V gene yields SGHAT for CDR1 and FQNNGV for CDR2. Measured from the cysteine to the phenylalanine, the CDR3 is 16 residues long. Left in the record is the CDR3 DNA by itself, 48 bases read in frame from the first base. The germline ends are 18 bases apart after V is trimmed by 0 bases and J by 9 bases. Supplemented by the reference TRBV11-2 and TRBJ2-1 proteins around the CDR3, the complete variable domain is EAGVAQSPRYKIIEKRQSVAFWCNPISGHATLYWYQQILGQGPKLLIQFQNNGVVDDSQLPKDRFSAERLKGVDSTLKIQPAKLEDSAVYLCASSLDRPAGDLEQFFGPGTRLTVL.